Listed here is a single T cell receptor (beta chain). The antigen remains unidentified. 10^5 naive or memory CD4+ cells were cultured with CEF peptides for more than nine days. This specimen belongs to a study of CD4 T cells in relation to SARS-CoV-2 and coronaviruses. Study information: PBMCs were cultured with antigen for roughly 9 days before TCR beta sequencing. The restricting HLA molecule for shared crossreactive spike epitopes was mapped. General observations from the study: Compared with monoreactive clones, crossreactive clones showed significantly weaker SARS-CoV-2 expansion.

After removal of 1 base from V and 9 bases from J, the junction contained 12 bases not matched to a gene. The CDR3 loop spans 18 amino acids. CDR1 and CDR2 from the germline V gene are MGHRA and YSYEKL. Only in-frame clones appear in the TCRdb table, and some are missing; sequencing was by immunoSEQ multiplex PCR. The sample lists 35,000 to 50,000 clones, approximately 80% occurring once. The chain employs TRBV4-1 and TRBJ2-1; TRBD2 aligns across 13 bases. The receptor's source is an adult with COVID-19. The sequenced sample was naive CD4+ T cells from PBMCs, cultured in vitro. Subset meaning: naive CD4+ T cells isolated by negative enrichment. CDR3 sequence: CASSQGHKTSGRGSEQFF. The CDR3 DNA sequence: TGCGCCAGCAGCCAAGGCCACAAAACTAGCGGGAGGGGGTCTGAGCAGTTCTTC.